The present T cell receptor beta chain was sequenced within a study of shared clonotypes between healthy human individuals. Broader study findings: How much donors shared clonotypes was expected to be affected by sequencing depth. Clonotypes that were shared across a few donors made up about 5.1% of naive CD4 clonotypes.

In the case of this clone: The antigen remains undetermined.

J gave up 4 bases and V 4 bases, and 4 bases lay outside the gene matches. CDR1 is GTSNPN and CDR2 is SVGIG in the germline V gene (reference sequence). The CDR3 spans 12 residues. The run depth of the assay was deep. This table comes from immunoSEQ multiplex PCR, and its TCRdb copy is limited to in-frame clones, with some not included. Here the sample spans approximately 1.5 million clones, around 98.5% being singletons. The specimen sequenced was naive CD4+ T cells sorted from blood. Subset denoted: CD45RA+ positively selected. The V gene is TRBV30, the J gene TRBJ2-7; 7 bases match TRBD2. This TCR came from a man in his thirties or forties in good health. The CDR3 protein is CAWMLAAYEQYF. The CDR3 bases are TGTGCCTGGATGCTAGCGGCTTACGAGCAGTACTTC.